This T cell receptor beta chain is drawn from a study of blood T cell repertoires in COVID-19. In the study overall: From T cells, B-cell-depleted T cells, or PBMCs came the material, which was cDNA or gDNA.

The CDR3 length is 16 residues. Trimming at V came to 3 bases and at J to 0 bases, leaving 5 bases not matched to a gene. CDR1 is WNHNN, CDR2 SYGVQD, per germline (reference sequence). Original methodology: Counts of nucleated cells, estimated from reference gene primer amplification, were obtained. Some clones are missing from TCRdb's copy, which holds only in-frame ones; the method was immunoSEQ multiplex PCR. From that table come the V and J calls and clone size; the DNA was used to work out D and trimming. The profile shows nearly 90,000 clones, approximately 89% of them singletons. The chain has TRBV10-1 and TRBJ2-3, with 8 bases that match TRBD1. The origin of this receptor is a man aged 60 to 69 with acute or convalescent COVID-19. The sequenced sample was peripheral blood. CDR3 sequence: CASSDKGQASTDTQYF. The CDR3 DNA is TGCGCCAGCAGTGATAAGGGACAGGCGAGCACAGATACGCAGTATTTT.